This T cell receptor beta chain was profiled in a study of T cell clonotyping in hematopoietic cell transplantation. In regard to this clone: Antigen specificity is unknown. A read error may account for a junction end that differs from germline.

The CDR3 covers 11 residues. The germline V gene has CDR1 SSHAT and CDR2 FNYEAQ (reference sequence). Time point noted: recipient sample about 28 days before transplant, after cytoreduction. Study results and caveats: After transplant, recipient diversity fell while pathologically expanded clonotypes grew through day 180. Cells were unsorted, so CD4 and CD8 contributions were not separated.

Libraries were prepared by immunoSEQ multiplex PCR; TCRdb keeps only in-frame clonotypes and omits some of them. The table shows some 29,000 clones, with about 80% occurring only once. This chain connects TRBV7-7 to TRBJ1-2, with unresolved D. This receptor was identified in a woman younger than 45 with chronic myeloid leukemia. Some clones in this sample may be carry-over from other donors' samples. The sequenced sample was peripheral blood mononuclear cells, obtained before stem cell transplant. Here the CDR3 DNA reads TGTGCTAGCAGCTCACGCGGGGGCTACACCTTC. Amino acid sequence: CASSSRGGYTF.